This is a list of T cell receptor beta chains from one sample in a study of beta chain features in type 1 diabetes. Repertoires were generated with immunoSEQ multiplex PCR, while TCRdb's copy carries only in-frame clones and drops some. The sample yields around 280,000 clones, about 15% seen once. The source material was naive CD4+ T cells from blood. These receptors all stem from a man younger than 35 with type 1 diabetes. CDR3s include the opening cysteine and the closing phenylalanine or tryptophan. Fields, in order: D gene, J gene, clone size, V gene, CDR3 DNA, CDR3 protein. A D gene is named only where the DNA matches it firmly. Where a row states a size, it is once, few, many or the class of an expanded clone; other rows omit it.

D: TRBD1
J: TRBJ2-2
size: few
V: TRBV4-1
DNA: TGCGCCAGCAGCCAACCGCCGGGACAGGGGTTCGGGGAGCTGTTTTTT
CDR3: CASSQPPGQGFGELFF

D: TRBD2
J: TRBJ2-6
size: -
V: TRBV10-3
DNA: TGTGCCACCTTCAGCGGGACCTACTCTGGGGCCAACGTCCTGACTTTC
CDR3: CATFSGTYSGANVLTF

D: -
J: TRBJ1-4
size: few
V: TRBV27
DNA: TGTGCCAGCAGTCCAGGGTTACTTAGTGAAAAACTGTTTTTT
CDR3: CASSPGLLSEKLFF

D: TRBD1
J: TRBJ1-6
size: -
V: TRBV5-1
DNA: TGCGCCAGCAGCTCCAGACAGGGGCGTAGTTCACCCCTCCACTTT
CDR3: CASSSRQGRSSPLHF

D: TRBD2
J: TRBJ2-3
size: -
V: TRBV28
DNA: TGTGCCAGCAGTCCTAGCGGGAGGAGGCGGGATACGCAGTATTTT
CDR3: CASSPSGRRRDTQYF

D: -
J: TRBJ1-5
size: -
V: TRBV18
DNA: TGTGCCAGCTCACCGGCAATCCGCAATCAGCCCCAGCATTTT
CDR3: CASSPAIRNQPQHF

D: TRBD2
J: TRBJ2-1
size: -
V: TRBV7-9
DNA: TGTGCCAGCAGCCCCGCCGGGACTAGTCTTAATGAGCAGTTCTTC
CDR3: CASSPAGTSLNEQFF

D: TRBD1
J: TRBJ1-6
size: few
V: TRBV11-2
DNA: TGTGCCAGCAGTCCTAGACAGGGGATTAATTCACCCCTCCACTTT
CDR3: CASSPRQGINSPLHF

D: -
J: TRBJ1-1
size: -
V: TRBV30
DNA: TGTGCCTGGAAGGGAGCCTCTGAAGCTTTCTTT
CDR3: CAWKGASEAFF

D: -
J: TRBJ1-1
size: few
V: TRBV29-1
DNA: TGCAGCGCCATGGCAGGTTCATGGGACACTGAAGCTTTCTTT
CDR3: CSAMAGSWDTEAFF

D: -
J: TRBJ1-2
size: few
V: TRBV4-3
DNA: TGCGCCAGCAGCCAAGATCCAGGGGCGGCCTATGGCTACACCTTC
CDR3: CASSQDPGAAYGYTF

D: -
J: TRBJ1-1
size: few
V: TRBV7-9
DNA: TGTGCCAGCAGCCCAGAGGCGGGCACTGAAGCTTTCTTT
CDR3: CASSPEAGTEAFF

D: -
J: TRBJ2-3
size: -
V: TRBV29-1
DNA: TGCAGCGTTTTACCGGGACTGAACACAGATACGCAGTATTTT
CDR3: CSVLPGLNTDTQYF

D: -
J: TRBJ2-1
size: few
V: TRBV29-1
DNA: TGCAGCGGGTCGGGACACCTCTACAATGAGCAGTTCTTC
CDR3: CSGSGHLYNEQFF

D: -
J: TRBJ2-5
size: few
V: TRBV9
DNA: TGTGCCAGCAGCCCCCAAGGGACACCTCAAGAGACCCAGTACTTC
CDR3: CASSPQGTPQETQYF

D: TRBD2
J: TRBJ2-5
size: -
V: TRBV9
DNA: TGTGCCAGCAGCGTTCTGGCTAGCGGGGGGCCGGAGCAAGAGACCCAGTACTTC
CDR3: CASSVLASGGPEQETQYF

D: -
J: TRBJ2-7
size: few
V: TRBV18
DNA: TGTGCCAGCTCACCACCGAACCGAGATAACCACGAGCAGTACTTC
CDR3: CASSPPNRDNHEQYF

D: -
J: TRBJ2-7
size: -
V: TRBV6-5
DNA: TGTGCCAGCAGACAAACAGGGTCCGAGCAGTACTTC
CDR3: CASRQTGSEQYF

D: -
J: TRBJ2-3
size: -
V: TRBV10-3
DNA: TGTGCCATGGCTAGCAGTCCGAGCACAGATACGCAGTATTTT
CDR3: CAMASSPSTDTQYF

D: -
J: TRBJ2-2
size: few
V: TRBV4-2
DNA: TGTGCCAGCAGCCAAGAACGCGGGACCAAAACCGGGGAGCTGTTTTTT
CDR3: CASSQERGTKTGELFF

D: -
J: TRBJ2-1
size: few
V: TRBV7-6
DNA: TGTGCCAGCAGCTTAGCGGGGGGACCGCGCGACAATGAGCAGTTCTTC
CDR3: CASSLAGGPRDNEQFF

D: -
J: TRBJ2-2
size: few
V: TRBV18
DNA: TGTGCCAGCTCAAACCCCCAGGAGAACACCGGGGAGCTGTTTTTT
CDR3: CASSNPQENTGELFF

D: TRBD1
J: TRBJ2-2
size: -
V: TRBV5-1
DNA: TGCGCCAGCAGAAGGACAGGGGGCTTGGCCGGGGAGCTGTTTTTT
CDR3: CASRRTGGLAGELFF

D: -
J: TRBJ2-1
size: -
V: TRBV18
DNA: TGTGCCAGCTCACCACCATCCAGCTCCTACAATGAGCAGTTCTTC
CDR3: CASSPPSSSYNEQFF

D: TRBD2
J: TRBJ2-5
size: few
V: TRBV5-1
DNA: TGCGCCAGCAGCTTGGATTCGGGACTAGCAATCCAGTACTTC
CDR3: CASSLDSGLAIQYF

D: -
J: TRBJ2-7
size: -
V: TRBV15
DNA: TGTGCCACCAGCAGAGACAGGGGCCCCTACGAGCAGTACTTC
CDR3: CATSRDRGPYEQYF

D: -
J: TRBJ2-7
size: few
V: TRBV18
DNA: TGTGCCAGCTCAGGGGGAGGCCAGCGGTATTCCTACGAGCAGTACTTC
CDR3: CASSGGGQRYSYEQYF

D: -
J: TRBJ1-5
size: -
V: TRBV2
DNA: TGTGCCAGCAGACCGGACAGATATAGCAATCAGCCCCAGCATTTT
CDR3: CASRPDRYSNQPQHF

D: -
J: TRBJ1-6
size: -
V: TRBV14
DNA: TGTGCCAGCAGCCAAGAGCGTTTCGTCTATTCACCCCTCCACTTT
CDR3: CASSQERFVYSPLHF

D: -
J: TRBJ2-1
size: few
V: TRBV10-2
DNA: TGCGCCAGCTCTTCTTCTGGGCAGCGGGCCCCCGGCAATGAGCAGTTCTTC
CDR3: CASSSSGQRAPGNEQFF

D: TRBD2
J: TRBJ2-3
size: -
V: TRBV18
DNA: TGTGCCAGCTCAGCTTCGACTAGCAGTTCAGATACGCAGTATTTT
CDR3: CASSASTSSSDTQYF

D: -
J: TRBJ2-4
size: -
V: TRBV10-1
DNA: TGCGCCAGCAGTGAAAGCGGAAACATTCAGTACTTC
CDR3: CASSESGNIQYF

D: TRBD2
J: TRBJ2-1
size: few
V: TRBV7-9
DNA: TGTGCCAGCGAGAGCGGGAGATACAATGAGCAGTTCTTC
CDR3: CASESGRYNEQFF

D: -
J: TRBJ2-7
size: -
V: TRBV19
DNA: TGTGCTAGTAGTCCAGGGATGGCCTACGAGCAGTACTTC
CDR3: CASSPGMAYEQYF

D: TRBD1
J: TRBJ2-2
size: -
V: TRBV5-1
DNA: TGCGCCAGCAGCTCACCGTCCGGACAGGGGGTTACCGGGGAGCTGTTTTTT
CDR3: CASSSPSGQGVTGELFF

D: TRBD2
J: TRBJ2-1
size: few
V: TRBV18
DNA: TGTGCCAGCTCACAGCTTCTGGGGGAGGGCCGCTACAATGAGCAGTTCTTC
CDR3: CASSQLLGEGRYNEQFF

D: -
J: TRBJ1-5
size: once
V: TRBV28
DNA: TGTGCCAGCAGAGGGAGCGGTCAGCCCCAGCATTTT
CDR3: CASRGSGQPQHF

D: -
J: TRBJ2-1
size: few
V: TRBV2
DNA: TGTGCCAGCAAGGAAGGGGGCTACAATGAGCAGTTCTTC
CDR3: CASKEGGYNEQFF

D: TRBD2
J: TRBJ2-5
size: -
V: TRBV5-1
DNA: TGCGCCAGCAGCTTACTGACTAGCGAGTACCAAGAGACCCAGTACTTC
CDR3: CASSLLTSEYQETQYF

D: -
J: TRBJ1-3
size: -
V: TRBV23-1
DNA: TGCGCCAGCAGTCAACCCTCGTGCTCTGGAAACACCATATATTTT
CDR3: CASSQPSCSGNTIYF

D: TRBD1
J: TRBJ1-1
size: -
V: TRBV6-6
DNA: TGTGCCAGCAGTTTACAGGGGGACACTGAAGCTTTCTTT
CDR3: CASSLQGDTEAFF

D: TRBD1
J: TRBJ2-7
size: few
V: TRBV4-2
DNA: TGTGCCAGCAGCCAAGGGACAGGGGACTACGAGCAGTACTTC
CDR3: CASSQGTGDYEQYF

D: -
J: TRBJ1-4
size: -
V: TRBV6-6
DNA: TGTGCCAGCAGTTACCCCAGGGTAGGGGTTGGAAAACTGTTTTTT
CDR3: CASSYPRVGVGKLFF

D: -
J: TRBJ1-5
size: few
V: TRBV30
DNA: TGTGCCTGGAGTACGGGCAGGGATCAGCCCCAGCATTTT
CDR3: CAWSTGRDQPQHF

D: -
J: TRBJ2-1
size: -
V: TRBV7-8
DNA: TGTGCCAGCAGCTTAGGTAGACAGAGGTCCTACAATGAGCAGTTCTTC
CDR3: CASSLGRQRSYNEQFF

D: TRBD2
J: TRBJ2-1
size: few
V: TRBV27
DNA: TGTGCCAGCAGTTTTGGGCTAGCGGGGGGGCTAAGGTACAATGAGCAGTTCTTC
CDR3: CASSFGLAGGLRYNEQFF

D: TRBD1
J: TRBJ2-5
size: few
V: TRBV5-1
DNA: TGCGCCAGCAGCTGGGCCCACAGGGGTAGGGAGACCCAGTACTTC
CDR3: CASSWAHRGRETQYF

D: -
J: TRBJ2-5
size: -
V: TRBV14
DNA: TGTGCCAGCAGCTATGGACAGCTCCAAGAGACCCAGTACTTC
CDR3: CASSYGQLQETQYF

D: TRBD2
J: TRBJ2-7
size: -
V: TRBV7-9
DNA: TGTGCCAGCAGCCCAATCCTGGGCCTAGCGGGCTACGAGCAGTACTTC
CDR3: CASSPILGLAGYEQYF

D: -
J: TRBJ1-6
size: -
V: TRBV5-4
DNA: TGTGCCAGCAGCTTGAACAGGGACTCACCCCTCCACTTT
CDR3: CASSLNRDSPLHF

D: TRBD1
J: TRBJ1-1
size: few
V: TRBV11-2
DNA: TGTGCCAGCAGCTTAACCCCTAGACAGGGGGCGATGTCAGATGAAGCTTTCTTT
CDR3: CASSLTPRQGAMSDEAFF

D: TRBD1
J: TRBJ1-5
size: few
V: TRBV19
DNA: TGTGCCAGTAGCCGACAGGGGGGATTTAGCGGCAATCAGCCCCAGCATTTT
CDR3: CASSRQGGFSGNQPQHF

D: -
J: TRBJ2-1
size: few
V: TRBV28
DNA: TGTGCCAGCAGTGAAACATTTAATGGTGGCCATGAGCAGTTCTTC
CDR3: CASSETFNGGHEQFF

D: -
J: TRBJ2-7
size: -
V: TRBV21-1
DNA: TGTGCCAGCAGCATCGTCAGGGGCGAGCAGTACTTC
CDR3: CASSIVRGEQYF

D: TRBD2
J: TRBJ2-5
size: few
V: TRBV11-2
DNA: TGTGCCAGCAGCTTCGGGACTAGCGGGGCTCAAGAGACCCAGTACTTC
CDR3: CASSFGTSGAQETQYF

D: -
J: TRBJ2-3
size: -
V: TRBV13
DNA: TGTGCCAGCAGCCGTATCGCAGGGGGCACAGATACGCAGTATTTT
CDR3: CASSRIAGGTDTQYF

D: -
J: TRBJ1-4
size: -
V: TRBV4-3
DNA: TGCGCCAGCAGCCAAGATATAAATGAAAAACTGTTTTTT
CDR3: CASSQDINEKLFF

D: TRBD1
J: TRBJ1-2
size: -
V: TRBV18
DNA: TGTGCCAGCTCACCTCGGACAGGGGGATTCTATGGCTACACCTTC
CDR3: CASSPRTGGFYGYTF

D: TRBD1
J: TRBJ1-2
size: few
V: TRBV5-1
DNA: TGCGCCAGCAGCCCCACAGGGGGGCATGGCTACACCTTC
CDR3: CASSPTGGHGYTF

D: TRBD2
J: TRBJ2-2
size: -
V: TRBV28
DNA: TGTGCCAGCAGCACTAGCGGGGGGTCCGGGGAGCTGTTTTTT
CDR3: CASSTSGGSGELFF